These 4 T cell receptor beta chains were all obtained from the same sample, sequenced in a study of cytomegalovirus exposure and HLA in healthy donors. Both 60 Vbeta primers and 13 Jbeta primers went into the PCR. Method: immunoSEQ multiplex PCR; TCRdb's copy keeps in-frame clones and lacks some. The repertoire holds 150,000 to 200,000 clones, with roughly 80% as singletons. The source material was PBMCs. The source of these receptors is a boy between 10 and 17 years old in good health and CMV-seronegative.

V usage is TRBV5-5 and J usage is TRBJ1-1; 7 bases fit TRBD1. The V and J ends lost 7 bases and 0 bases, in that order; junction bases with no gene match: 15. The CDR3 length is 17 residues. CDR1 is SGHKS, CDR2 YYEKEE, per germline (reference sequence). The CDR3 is CASGRRPGGQMNTEAFF. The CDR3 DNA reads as TGTGCCAGCGGGCGTAGGCCAGGGGGACAAATGAACACTGAAGCTTTCTTT.

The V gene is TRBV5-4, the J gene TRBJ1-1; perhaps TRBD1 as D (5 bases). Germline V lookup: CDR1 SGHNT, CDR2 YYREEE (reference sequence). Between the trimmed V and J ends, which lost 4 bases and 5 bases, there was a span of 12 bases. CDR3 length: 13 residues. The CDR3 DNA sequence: TGTGCCAGCAGCCGAGGGACTAAGACTGAAGCTTTCTTT. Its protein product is CASSRGTKTEAFF.

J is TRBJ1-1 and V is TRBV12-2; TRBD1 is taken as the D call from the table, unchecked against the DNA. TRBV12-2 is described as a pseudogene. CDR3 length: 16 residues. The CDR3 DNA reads TGTGCAAGTCGCCGGACAGGGAGGGGGCCGAACACTGAAGCTTTCTTT. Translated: CASRRTGRGPNTEAFF.

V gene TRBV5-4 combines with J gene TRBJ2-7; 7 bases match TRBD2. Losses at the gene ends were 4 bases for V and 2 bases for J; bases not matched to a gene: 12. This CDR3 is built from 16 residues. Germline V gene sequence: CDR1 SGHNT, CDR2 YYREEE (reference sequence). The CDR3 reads CASSLSLAVGAYEQYF. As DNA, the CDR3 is TGTGCCAGCAGCCTTAGTCTAGCGGTAGGGGCCTACGAGCAGTACTTC. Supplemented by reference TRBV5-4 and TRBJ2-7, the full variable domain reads ETGVTQSPTHLIKTRGQQVTLRCSSQSGHNTVSWYQQALGQGPQFIFQYYREEENGRGNFPPRFSGLQFPNYSSELNVNALELDDSALYLCASSLSLAVGAYEQYFGPGTRLTVT.